This T cell receptor beta chain was recorded in a study of cytomegalovirus exposure and HLA in healthy donors. CDR3 length equals 15 residues. The germline CDR1 and CDR2 sequences are MDHEN and SYDVKM. Trimming at V came to 3 bases and at J to 3 bases, leaving 4 bases not matched to a gene. The PCR ran on 60 Vbeta and 13 Jbeta primers. Here immunoSEQ multiplex PCR was the method, and the copy in TCRdb shows in-frame clones only, minus some. This table has roughly 180,000 clones, approximately 82% appearing once. The source of this sequence is a woman under 30 in good health and CMV-seropositive. Material for sequencing was PBMCs. The chain has TRBV28 and TRBJ2-1; 8 nucleotides match TRBD2. CDR3: CASSFRGGSYNEQFF. CDR3 DNA sequence: TGTGCCAGCAGTTTCCGGGGGGGGAGCTACAATGAGCAGTTCTTC.